This T cell receptor (beta chain) came from a study of blood T cell repertoires in COVID-19. Germline V CDR1 and CDR2: SNHLY, FYNNEI. This CDR3 is built from 15 residues. Germline trimming cut 2 bases from V and 4 bases from J; bases unmatched to any gene: 7. Original analysis: Reference gene primer amplification yielded estimated nucleated cell counts. Only in-frame clones appear in the TCRdb table, and some are missing; sequencing was by immunoSEQ multiplex PCR. V and J calls and clone size are those listed in that table; D and trimming were worked out from the DNA. This table holds more than 150,000 clones, about 88% found once.

This clonotype originated in a man younger than 35 with acute or convalescent COVID-19. The chain combines TRBV2 with TRBJ1-2; 7 nucleotides agree with TRBD1. Sample: peripheral blood. DNA of the CDR3: TGTGCCAGCAGTGAACCGGGACAGTCACGCTATGGCTACACCTTC. It translates to CASSEPGQSRYGYTF.